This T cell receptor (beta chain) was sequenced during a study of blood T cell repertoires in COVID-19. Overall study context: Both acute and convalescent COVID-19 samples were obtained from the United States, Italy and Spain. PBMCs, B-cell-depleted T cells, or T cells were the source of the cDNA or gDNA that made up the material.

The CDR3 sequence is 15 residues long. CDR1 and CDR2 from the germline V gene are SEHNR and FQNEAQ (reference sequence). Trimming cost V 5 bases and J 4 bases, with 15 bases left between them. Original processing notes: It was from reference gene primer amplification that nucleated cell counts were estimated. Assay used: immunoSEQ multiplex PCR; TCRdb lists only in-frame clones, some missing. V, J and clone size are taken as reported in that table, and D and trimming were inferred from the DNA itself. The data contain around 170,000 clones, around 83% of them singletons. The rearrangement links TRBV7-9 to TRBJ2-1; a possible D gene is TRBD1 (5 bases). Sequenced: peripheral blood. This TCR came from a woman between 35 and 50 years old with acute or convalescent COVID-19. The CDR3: CASSTDTPNYNEQFF. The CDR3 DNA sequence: TGTGCCAGCAGCACGGACACGCCGAATTACAATGAGCAGTTCTTC.